The rows below give T cell receptor beta chains drawn from one sample of a study of CD8 T cells in Susac syndrome. TCRdb fed the immunoSEQ multiplex PCR reads into MiXCR, producing one record per CDR3 protein. The top ten hold roughly 0.099% of the sample, which has over 100,000 distinct CDR3 sequences, about 96% seen once. Sample: CD4+ T cells from PBMCs. The receptor set was obtained from a human donor in good health. The conserved cysteine and the conserved F or W are not part of the CDR3 here. D genes are given only for firm matches.

d_gene: TRBD1
v_gene: TRBV4-1
j_gene: TRBJ2-5
CDR3aa: ASSQEGRGWETQY

d_gene: -
v_gene: TRBV5-4
j_gene: TRBJ2-7
CDR3aa: ASSKRSVAYEQY

d_gene: -
v_gene: TRBV4-2
j_gene: TRBJ2-7
CDR3aa: ASSQDESSYEQY

d_gene: TRBD1
v_gene: TRBV12-3/TRBV12-4
j_gene: TRBJ2-4
CDR3aa: ASRPQGKDIQY

d_gene: TRBD1
v_gene: TRBV30
j_gene: TRBJ2-7
CDR3aa: AWSALGRGPSYEQY

d_gene: -
v_gene: TRBV12-3/TRBV12-4
j_gene: TRBJ2-1
CDR3aa: ASSLNEQF

d_gene: TRBD1
v_gene: TRBV3-1
j_gene: TRBJ2-5
CDR3aa: ASSPYRGQETQY

d_gene: TRBD1
v_gene: TRBV15
j_gene: TRBJ1-1
CDR3aa: ATSREGTGALGTEAF

d_gene: TRBD1
v_gene: TRBV5-6
j_gene: TRBJ2-1
CDR3aa: ASSLPDRASNEQF

d_gene: -
v_gene: TRBV3-1
j_gene: TRBJ1-3
CDR3aa: ASSQVGGTSGNTIY

d_gene: TRBD1
v_gene: TRBV12-3/TRBV12-4
j_gene: TRBJ2-5
CDR3aa: ASSRQGRRETQY

d_gene: -
v_gene: TRBV20-1
j_gene: TRBJ2-1
CDR3aa: SAPTYNEQF

d_gene: TRBD1
v_gene: TRBV5-7
j_gene: TRBJ2-7
CDR3aa: ASSLSDRGRLEQY

d_gene: -
v_gene: TRBV3-1
j_gene: TRBJ2-7
CDR3aa: ASSQVLAGEQY

d_gene: -
v_gene: TRBV12-3/TRBV12-4
j_gene: TRBJ2-7
CDR3aa: ASSLWGPSYEQY

d_gene: TRBD1
v_gene: TRBV7-2
j_gene: TRBJ2-2
CDR3aa: ASSWDRTNTGELF

d_gene: TRBD2
v_gene: TRBV2
j_gene: TRBJ2-7
CDR3aa: ASIPIRLAGTAEQY

d_gene: -
v_gene: TRBV7-9
j_gene: TRBJ2-2
CDR3aa: ASSLTHSAGELF

d_gene: -
v_gene: TRBV29-1
j_gene: TRBJ2-6
CDR3aa: SVGNDGTKANVLT

d_gene: TRBD2
v_gene: TRBV29-1
j_gene: TRBJ2-1
CDR3aa: SVVVVGGYNEQF

d_gene: TRBD1
v_gene: TRBV29-1
j_gene: TRBJ1-5
CDR3aa: SVGGQGGNQPQH

d_gene: TRBD1
v_gene: TRBV27
j_gene: TRBJ2-5
CDR3aa: ASGRELGTAKTN

d_gene: TRBD2
v_gene: TRBV5-4
j_gene: TRBJ2-1
CDR3aa: ASRGTSGFSSYNEQF

d_gene: -
v_gene: TRBV3-1
j_gene: TRBJ2-7
CDR3aa: ASSQDSVRGREQY

d_gene: -
v_gene: TRBV3-1
j_gene: TRBJ1-5
CDR3aa: ATELGWIDQPQH

d_gene: -
v_gene: TRBV7-8
j_gene: TRBJ2-5
CDR3aa: ASSPRSIGTQY

d_gene: -
v_gene: TRBV29-1
j_gene: TRBJ1-1
CDR3aa: SGMNTEAF

d_gene: -
v_gene: TRBV3-1
j_gene: TRBJ1-4
CDR3aa: ASSLNEKLF

d_gene: -
v_gene: TRBV28
j_gene: TRBJ1-2
CDR3aa: ASSTREIRGYT

d_gene: -
v_gene: TRBV3-1
j_gene: TRBJ2-2
CDR3aa: ASSQTGNTGELF

d_gene: -
v_gene: TRBV9
j_gene: TRBJ2-3
CDR3aa: ASSETGTTDTQY

d_gene: -
v_gene: TRBV27
j_gene: TRBJ2-7
CDR3aa: ASSSYEQY

d_gene: -
v_gene: TRBV2
j_gene: TRBJ1-5
CDR3aa: ASTPEDQGQPQH

d_gene: -
v_gene: TRBV12-3/TRBV12-4
j_gene: TRBJ1-4
CDR3aa: ASSHHREFNEKLF

d_gene: TRBD1
v_gene: TRBV10-3
j_gene: TRBJ2-3
CDR3aa: AIRPLPGQGLGPTDTQY

d_gene: TRBD2
v_gene: TRBV19
j_gene: TRBJ2-2
CDR3aa: ASIQREGNTGELF

d_gene: -
v_gene: TRBV6-2/TRBV6-3
j_gene: TRBJ2-7
CDR3aa: ASRSPEGTSRYEQY

d_gene: -
v_gene: TRBV20-1
j_gene: TRBJ1-3
CDR3aa: SARVAPGNTIY

d_gene: TRBD2
v_gene: TRBV10-3
j_gene: TRBJ2-7
CDR3aa: AISEISGSLHEQY

d_gene: -
v_gene: TRBV15
j_gene: TRBJ2-1
CDR3aa: ATSRDPSSVAGGDNEQF

d_gene: -
v_gene: TRBV3-1
j_gene: TRBJ2-2
CDR3aa: ASSQRGDWTLGELF

d_gene: -
v_gene: TRBV20-1
j_gene: TRBJ2-1
CDR3aa: SARHGEAYNEQF

d_gene: -
v_gene: TRBV3-1
j_gene: TRBJ2-5
CDR3aa: ASSQEEKTQY

d_gene: -
v_gene: TRBV30
j_gene: TRBJ2-1
CDR3aa: AWSAGRASSYNEQF

d_gene: TRBD1
v_gene: TRBV19
j_gene: TRBJ1-5
CDR3aa: ASSIPGTGVLPQH

d_gene: -
v_gene: TRBV5-1
j_gene: TRBJ2-7
CDR3aa: ASRDGRTYEQY

d_gene: -
v_gene: TRBV28
j_gene: TRBJ1-1
CDR3aa: ASRGTTKITEAF

d_gene: TRBD2
v_gene: TRBV4-1
j_gene: TRBJ2-1
CDR3aa: ASRPTSGGGNEQF

d_gene: -
v_gene: TRBV30
j_gene: TRBJ2-7
CDR3aa: AWSADSYEQY

d_gene: -
v_gene: TRBV12-3/TRBV12-4
j_gene: TRBJ2-7
CDR3aa: ASSLQGWSYEQY

d_gene: TRBD1
v_gene: TRBV7-9
j_gene: TRBJ2-5
CDR3aa: ASTFLTGAAETQY

d_gene: -
v_gene: TRBV30
j_gene: TRBJ2-1
CDR3aa: AWTITPGSNEQF

d_gene: -
v_gene: TRBV7-2
j_gene: TRBJ2-5
CDR3aa: ASSLNSWVPETQY